This T cell receptor (beta chain) emerged from a study of prognosis after radiotherapy for stage I lung cancer. Looking at the study overall: Newly diagnosed primary stage I lung tumors were present in about 15 patients, and oligometastatic NSCLC after surgical resection of the primary tumor was present in roughly 5 patients. The roughly twelve male and about 6 female patients were aged about 50 to 95, median around 78 years.

Blood, around 5.9 milliliters, was collected at each of two time points. This clonotype was seen a few times. Trimming stripped 5 bases from V and 2 bases from J, with 13 bases between. Germline assignment: CDR1 SGHNT and CDR2 YENEEA. This CDR3 is built from 14 residues. TCR beta CDR3 amplification from genomic DNA was performed by two-round multiplex PCR. Primers specific to each TRBV and TRBJ gene drove first-round PCR. There were universal primers used in the second PCR round. Using its own MiXCR run on the multiplex PCR reads, TCRdb lists one record per CDR3 protein. The sample lists 20,000 or so distinct CDR3 sequences, roughly 44% seen once, with 30% to 35% in the top ten.

The sample was PBMCs, taken before or after stereotactic body radiation therapy (not recorded which). The receptor comes from a donor aged 50 or older with non-small cell lung cancer. This chain joins TRBV11-3 and TRBJ2-7; maybe TRBD1 (6 bases). The CDR3 here is CASSGQGSAYEQYF. In DNA form, the CDR3 reads TGTGCCAGCAGCGGGCAGGGGTCCGCCTACGAGCAGTACTTC. Full variable domain (missing parts from reference TRBV11-3 and TRBJ2-7): EAGVVQSPRYKIIEKKQPVAFWCNPISGHNTLYWYLQNLGQGPELLIRYENEEAVDDSQLPKDRFSAERLKGVDSTLKIQPAELGDSAVYLCASSGQGSAYEQYFGPGTRLTVT.